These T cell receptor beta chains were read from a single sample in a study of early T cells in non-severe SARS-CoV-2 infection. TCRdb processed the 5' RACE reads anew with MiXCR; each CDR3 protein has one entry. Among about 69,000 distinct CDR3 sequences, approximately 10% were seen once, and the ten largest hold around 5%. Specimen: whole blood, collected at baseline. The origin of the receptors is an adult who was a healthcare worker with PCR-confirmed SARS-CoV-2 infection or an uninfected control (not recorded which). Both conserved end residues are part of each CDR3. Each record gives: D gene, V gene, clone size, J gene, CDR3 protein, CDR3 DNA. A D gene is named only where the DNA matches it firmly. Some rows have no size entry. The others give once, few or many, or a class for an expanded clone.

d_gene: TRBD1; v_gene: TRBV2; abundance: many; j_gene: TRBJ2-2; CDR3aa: CASSEVQGGSGELFF; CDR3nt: TGTGCCAGCAGTGAAGTACAGGGGGGATCCGGGGAGCTGTTTTTT
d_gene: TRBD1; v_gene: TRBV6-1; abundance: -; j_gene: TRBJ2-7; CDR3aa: CASSDSDRAYEQYF; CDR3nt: TGTGCCAGCAGTGATTCGGACAGGGCCTACGAGCAGTACTTC
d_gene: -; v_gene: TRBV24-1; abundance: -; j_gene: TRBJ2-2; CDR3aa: CATSRRENTGELFF; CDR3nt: TGTGCCACCAGTAGAAGGGAAAACACCGGGGAGCTGTTTTTT
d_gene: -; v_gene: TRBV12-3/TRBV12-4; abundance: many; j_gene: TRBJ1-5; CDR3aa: CASSLGASKYQPQHF; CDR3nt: TGTGCCAGCAGTTTAGGGGCCTCTAAGTATCAGCCCCAGCATTTT
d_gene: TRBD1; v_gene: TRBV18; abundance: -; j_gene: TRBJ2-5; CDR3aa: CASSPTQGALRQETQYF; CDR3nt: TGTGCCAGCTCACCAACACAGGGGGCCTTGAGGCAAGAGACCCAGTACTTC
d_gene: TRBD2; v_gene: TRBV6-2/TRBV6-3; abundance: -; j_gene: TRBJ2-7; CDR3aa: CASSWILAGAYEQYF; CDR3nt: TGTGCCAGCAGTTGGATCCTAGCGGGGGCGTACGAGCAGTACTTC
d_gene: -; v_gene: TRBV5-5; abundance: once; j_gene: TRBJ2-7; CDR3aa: CASSLAVSGWGISYEQYF; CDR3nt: TGTGCCAGCAGCTTGGCAGTTTCCGGTTGGGGAATCTCCTACGAGCAGTACTTC
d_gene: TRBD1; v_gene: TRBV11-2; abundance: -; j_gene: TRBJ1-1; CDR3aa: CASSLVRGRTEAFF; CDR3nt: TGTGCCAGCAGCTTAGTAAGGGGGCGGACTGAAGCTTTCTTT
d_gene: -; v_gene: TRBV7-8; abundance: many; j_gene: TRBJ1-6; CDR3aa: CASSLGGMNSPLHF; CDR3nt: TGTGCCAGCAGCTTAGGAGGGATGAATTCACCCCTCCACTTT
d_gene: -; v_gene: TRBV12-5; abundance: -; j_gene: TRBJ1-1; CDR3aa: CASGLMNTEAFF; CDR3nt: TGTGCTAGTGGTTTGATGAACACTGAAGCTTTCTTT
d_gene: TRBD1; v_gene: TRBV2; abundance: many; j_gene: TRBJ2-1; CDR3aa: CASQGVQFF; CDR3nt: TGTGCCAGCCAGGGGGTGCAGTTCTTC
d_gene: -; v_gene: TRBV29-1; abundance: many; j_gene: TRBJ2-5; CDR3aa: CSVEGTRMETQYF; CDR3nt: TGCAGCGTTGAAGGGACCAGGATGGAGACCCAGTACTTC
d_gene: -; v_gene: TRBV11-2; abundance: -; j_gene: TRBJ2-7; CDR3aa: CASSQTPSYEQYF; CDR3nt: TGTGCCAGCAGCCAGACTCCTTCCTACGAGCAGTACTTC
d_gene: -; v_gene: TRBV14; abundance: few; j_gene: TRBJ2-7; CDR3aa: CASSPTYEQYF; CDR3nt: TGTGCCAGCAGCCCCACCTACGAGCAGTACTTC
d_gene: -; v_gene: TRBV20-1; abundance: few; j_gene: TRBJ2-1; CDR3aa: CSARDTRSNEQFF; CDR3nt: TGCAGTGCTAGAGATACTAGATCGAATGAGCAGTTCTTC
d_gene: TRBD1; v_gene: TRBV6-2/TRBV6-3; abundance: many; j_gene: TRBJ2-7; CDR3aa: CASRGDSWEQYF; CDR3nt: TGTGCCAGCAGGGGGGACAGTTGGGAGCAGTACTTC
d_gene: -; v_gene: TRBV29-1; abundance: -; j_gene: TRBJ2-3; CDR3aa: CSVFRADTQYF; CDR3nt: TGCAGCGTTTTTCGGGCGGATACGCAGTATTTT
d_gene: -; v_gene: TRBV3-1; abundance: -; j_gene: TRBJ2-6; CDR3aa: CASSQGGAAGANVLTF; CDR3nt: TGTGCCAGCAGCCAGGGTGGGGCAGCTGGGGCCAACGTCCTGACTTTC
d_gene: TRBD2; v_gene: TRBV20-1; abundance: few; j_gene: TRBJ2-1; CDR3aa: CSARVAGRTYNEQFF; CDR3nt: TGCAGTGCTAGAGTAGCGGGAAGAACCTACAATGAGCAGTTCTTC
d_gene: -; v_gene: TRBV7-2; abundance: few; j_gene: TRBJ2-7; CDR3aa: CASSLGRAYEQYF; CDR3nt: TGTGCCAGCAGCTTAGGGAGGGCCTACGAGCAGTACTTC
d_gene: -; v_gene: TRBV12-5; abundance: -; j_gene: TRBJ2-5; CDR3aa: CASASGAVETQYF; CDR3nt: TGTGCTAGTGCGAGCGGCGCGGTAGAGACCCAGTACTTC
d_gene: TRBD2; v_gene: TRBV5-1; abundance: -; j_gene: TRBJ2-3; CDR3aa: CASSITSGSTDTQYF; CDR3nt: TGCGCCAGCAGCATCACTAGCGGCAGCACAGATACGCAGTATTTT
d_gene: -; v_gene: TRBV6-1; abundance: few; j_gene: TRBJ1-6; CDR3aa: CASREINTYNSPLHF; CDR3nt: TGTGCCAGCAGAGAAATTAATACCTATAATTCACCCCTCCACTTT
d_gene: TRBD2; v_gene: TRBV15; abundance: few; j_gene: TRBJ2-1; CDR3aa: CATSASPHGVRGLAGYNEQFF; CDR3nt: TGTGCCACCAGCGCCTCCCCCCACGGTGTCCGGGGTCTAGCGGGTTACAATGAGCAGTTCTTC
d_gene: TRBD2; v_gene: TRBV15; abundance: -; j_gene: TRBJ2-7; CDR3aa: CATSRGTTTSGRAYEQYF; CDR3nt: TGTGCCACCAGCAGGGGCACTACGACTAGCGGGAGAGCATACGAGCAGTACTTC
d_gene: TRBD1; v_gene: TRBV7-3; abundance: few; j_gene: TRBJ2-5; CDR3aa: CASSYTGGQTQYF; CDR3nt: TGTGCCAGCAGCTATACAGGGGGACAGACCCAGTACTTC
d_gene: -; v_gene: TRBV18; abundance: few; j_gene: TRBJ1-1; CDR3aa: CASSPPLVPWGTEAFF; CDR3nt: TGTGCCAGCTCACCACCGTTGGTCCCCTGGGGCACTGAAGCTTTCTTT
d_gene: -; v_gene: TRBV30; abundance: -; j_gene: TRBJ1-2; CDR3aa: CAWSVPPGTGGYTF; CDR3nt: TGTGCCTGGAGTGTTCCCCCCGGGACCGGTGGCTACACCTTC
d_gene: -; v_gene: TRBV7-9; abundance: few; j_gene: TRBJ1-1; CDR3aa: CASSSQTGTEAFF; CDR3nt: TGTGCCAGCAGCTCCCAGACAGGCACTGAAGCTTTCTTT
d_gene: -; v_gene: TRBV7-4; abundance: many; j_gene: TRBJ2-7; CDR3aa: CATTCYGTQSSYEQYF; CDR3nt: TGTGCCACTACGTGCTACGGGACGCAAAGCTCCTACGAGCAGTACTTC
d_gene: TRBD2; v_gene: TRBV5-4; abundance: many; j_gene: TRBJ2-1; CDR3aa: CASSPTSGVYNEQFF; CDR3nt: TGTGCCAGCAGTCCCACTAGCGGAGTCTACAATGAGCAGTTCTTC
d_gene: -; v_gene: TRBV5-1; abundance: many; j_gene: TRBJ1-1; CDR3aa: CASRTEGTEAFF; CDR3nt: TGCGCCAGCAGAACGGAAGGGACTGAAGCTTTCTTT
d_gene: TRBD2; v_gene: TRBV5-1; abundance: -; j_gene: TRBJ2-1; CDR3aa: CASSFSGSLHEQFF; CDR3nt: TGCGCCAGCAGCTTCAGCGGGAGCCTCCATGAGCAGTTCTTC
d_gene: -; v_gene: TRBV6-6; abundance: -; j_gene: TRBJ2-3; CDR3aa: CASRKPGPSDTQYF; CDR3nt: TGTGCCAGCAGAAAACCGGGGCCCAGTGATACGCAGTATTTT
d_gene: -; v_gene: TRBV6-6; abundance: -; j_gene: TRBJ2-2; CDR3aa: CASSPTPAATGELFF; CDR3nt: TGTGCCAGCAGTCCCACACCGGCCGCCACCGGGGAGCTGTTTTTT
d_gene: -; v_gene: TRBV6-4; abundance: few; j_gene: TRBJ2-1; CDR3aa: CASQSWDEQFF; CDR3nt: TGTGCCAGCCAAAGTTGGGATGAGCAGTTCTTC
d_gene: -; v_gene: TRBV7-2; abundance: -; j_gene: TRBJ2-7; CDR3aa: CASSHPNVGRSFYEQYF; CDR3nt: TGTGCCAGCAGCCACCCGAACGTCGGACGGAGCTTCTACGAGCAGTACTTC
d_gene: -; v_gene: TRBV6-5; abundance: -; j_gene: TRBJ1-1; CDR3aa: CASSYLGFGTEAFF; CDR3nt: TGTGCCAGCAGTTACCTGGGGTTCGGCACTGAAGCTTTCTTT
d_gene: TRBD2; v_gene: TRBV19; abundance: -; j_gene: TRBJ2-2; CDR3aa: CASSRPSGNTGELFF; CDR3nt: TGTGCCAGTAGTAGACCTAGCGGGAACACCGGGGAGCTGTTTTTT
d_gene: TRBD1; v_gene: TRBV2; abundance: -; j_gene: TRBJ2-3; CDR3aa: CASSGDRNTDTQYF; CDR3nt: TGTGCCAGCAGTGGGGACAGAAACACAGATACGCAGTATTTT
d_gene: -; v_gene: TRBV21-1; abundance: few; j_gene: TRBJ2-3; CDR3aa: CASSKVAPDTQYF; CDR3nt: TGTGCCAGCAGCAAAGTAGCCCCAGATACGCAGTATTTT
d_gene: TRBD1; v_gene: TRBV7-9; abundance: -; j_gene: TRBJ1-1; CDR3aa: CASSLQIRGTGDEAFF; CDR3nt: TGTGCCAGCAGCCTACAAATCAGAGGGACAGGGGATGAAGCTTTCTTT
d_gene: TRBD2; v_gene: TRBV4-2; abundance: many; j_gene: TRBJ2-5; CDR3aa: CASSQGDRAGVYQETQYF; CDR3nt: TGTGCCAGCAGCCAAGGAGATCGGGCGGGAGTGTACCAAGAGACCCAGTACTTC
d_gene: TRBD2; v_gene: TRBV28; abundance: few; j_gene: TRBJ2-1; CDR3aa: CASSQTLAGGRSEQFF; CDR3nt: TGTGCCAGCAGTCAGACCCTAGCGGGAGGAAGGAGTGAGCAGTTCTTC
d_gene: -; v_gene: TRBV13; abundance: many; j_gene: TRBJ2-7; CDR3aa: CASSPDQGGKLYF; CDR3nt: TGTGCCAGCAGTCCTGACCAGGGGGGGAAGCTGTACTTC
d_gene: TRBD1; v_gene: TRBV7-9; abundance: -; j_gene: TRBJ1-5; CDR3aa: CASSLMGQGEPQHF; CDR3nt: TGTGCCAGCAGCTTAATGGGACAGGGAGAGCCCCAGCATTTT
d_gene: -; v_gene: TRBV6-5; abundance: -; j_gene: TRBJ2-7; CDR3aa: CASSYVGSHEQYF; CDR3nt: TGTGCCAGCAGTTACGTCGGGTCCCACGAGCAGTACTTC
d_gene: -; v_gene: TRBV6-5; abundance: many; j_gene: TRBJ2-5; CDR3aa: CASSYSRDARETQYF; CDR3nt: TGTGCCAGCAGTTACTCGAGGGACGCAAGAGAGACCCAGTACTTC
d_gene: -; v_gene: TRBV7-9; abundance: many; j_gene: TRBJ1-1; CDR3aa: CASSAQAGVRTEAFF; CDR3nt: TGTGCCAGCAGCGCTCAAGCGGGGGTTCGCACTGAAGCTTTCTTT
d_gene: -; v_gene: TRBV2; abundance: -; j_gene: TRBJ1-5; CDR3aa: CASSEFKRDQPQHF; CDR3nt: TGTGCCAGCAGTGAATTCAAGAGGGATCAGCCCCAGCATTTT
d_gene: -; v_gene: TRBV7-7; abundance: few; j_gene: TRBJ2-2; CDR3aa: CASSFKITGELFF; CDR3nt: TGTGCCAGCAGCTTCAAGATAACCGGGGAGCTGTTTTTT
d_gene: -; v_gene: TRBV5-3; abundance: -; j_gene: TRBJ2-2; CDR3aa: CARSRTNTGELFF; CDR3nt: TGTGCCAGAAGCAGGACAAACACCGGGGAGCTGTTTTTT
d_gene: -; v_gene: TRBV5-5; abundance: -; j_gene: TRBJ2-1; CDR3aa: CASSLTETVSKFF; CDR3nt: TGTGCCAGCAGCTTGACCGAGACAGTTTCGAAGTTCTTC
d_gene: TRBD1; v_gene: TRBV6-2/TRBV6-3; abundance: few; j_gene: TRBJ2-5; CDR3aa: CASRRTGGGQETQYF; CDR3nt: TGTGCCAGCAGGAGGACAGGGGGCGGCCAAGAGACCCAGTACTTC
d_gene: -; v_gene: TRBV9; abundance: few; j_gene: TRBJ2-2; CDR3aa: CASSVELPGELFF; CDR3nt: TGTGCCAGCAGCGTGGAACTGCCCGGGGAGCTGTTTTTT
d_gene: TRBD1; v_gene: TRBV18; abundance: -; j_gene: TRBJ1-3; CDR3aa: CASSPSPGQGLPGNTIYF; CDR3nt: TGTGCCAGCTCACCATCCCCGGGACAGGGGTTACCTGGAAACACCATATATTTT
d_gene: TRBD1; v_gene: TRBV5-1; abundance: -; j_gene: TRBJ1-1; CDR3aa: CASSLRTGLLNTEAFF; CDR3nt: TGCGCCAGCAGCTTGCGGACAGGGTTACTGAACACTGAAGCTTTCTTT
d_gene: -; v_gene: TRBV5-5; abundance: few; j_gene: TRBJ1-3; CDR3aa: CASSLGNSGNTIYF; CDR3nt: TGTGCCAGCAGCCTCGGGAACTCTGGAAACACCATATATTTT
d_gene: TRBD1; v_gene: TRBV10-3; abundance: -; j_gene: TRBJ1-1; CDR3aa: CATTSSGGGTEAFF; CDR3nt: TGTGCCACAACCTCGTCAGGGGGGGGCACTGAAGCTTTCTTT